The T cell receptor beta chain described here comes from a study of CD8+ T cells in alopecia areata. Once RNA had been extracted, it was reverse transcribed into cDNA to act as the sequencing template. Repertoires were generated with immunoSEQ multiplex PCR, while TCRdb's copy carries only in-frame clones and drops some. The data hold roughly 150,000 clones, with roughly 50% observed a single time. Germline V gene data show CDR1 as SGHVS and CDR2 as FQNEAQ. This CDR3 has 15 amino acids. V lost 5 bases and J 1 base, leaving 12 bases between the germline ends. The specimen was CD4+ T cells sorted from blood. This chain links TRBV7-8 with TRBJ1-3; D is uncertain. This TCR was sampled from a human donor with alopecia areata. CDR3 amino acids: CASSPHAGSGNTIYF. The CDR3 DNA reads as TGTGCCAGCAGCCCCCATGCCGGGTCTGGAAACACCATATATTTT.